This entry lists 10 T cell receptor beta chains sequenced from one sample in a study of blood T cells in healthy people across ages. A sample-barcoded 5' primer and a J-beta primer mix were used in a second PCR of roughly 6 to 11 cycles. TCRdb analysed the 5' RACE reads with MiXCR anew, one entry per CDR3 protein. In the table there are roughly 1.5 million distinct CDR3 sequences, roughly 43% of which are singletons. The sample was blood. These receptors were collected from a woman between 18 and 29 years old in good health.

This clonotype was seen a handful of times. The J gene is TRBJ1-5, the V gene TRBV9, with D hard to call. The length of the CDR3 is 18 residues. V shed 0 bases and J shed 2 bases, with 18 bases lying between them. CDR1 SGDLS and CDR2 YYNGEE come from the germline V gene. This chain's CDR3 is CASSVEVWEGMGNQPQHF. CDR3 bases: TGTGCCAGCAGCGTAGAGGTGTGGGAGGGAATGGGCAATCAGCCCCAGCATTTT.

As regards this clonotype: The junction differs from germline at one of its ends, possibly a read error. In nucleotides, the CDR3 is TGTGCCGGCAGTACAGAACCCCATGAAAAACTGTTTTTT. Translated: CAGSTEPHEKLFF. The chain uses TRBV13 and TRBJ1-4; the D is unclear. The CDR3 contains 13 residues. The germline V gene has CDR1 PRHDT and CDR2 FYEKMQ (reference sequence).

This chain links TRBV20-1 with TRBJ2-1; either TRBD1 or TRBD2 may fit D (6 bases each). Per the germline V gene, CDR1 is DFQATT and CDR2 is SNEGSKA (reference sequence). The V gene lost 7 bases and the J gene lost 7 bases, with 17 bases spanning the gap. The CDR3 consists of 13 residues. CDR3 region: CSVGGQGLNEQFF. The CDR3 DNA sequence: TGCAGTGTCGGGGGCCAGGGGTTGAATGAGCAGTTCTTC.

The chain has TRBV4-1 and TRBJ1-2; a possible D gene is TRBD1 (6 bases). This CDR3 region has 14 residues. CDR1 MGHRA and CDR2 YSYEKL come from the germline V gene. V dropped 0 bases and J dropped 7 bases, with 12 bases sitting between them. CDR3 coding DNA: TGCGCCAGCAGCCAAGACGGACAGTGGTCTGGCTACACCTTC. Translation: CASSQDGQWSGYTF.

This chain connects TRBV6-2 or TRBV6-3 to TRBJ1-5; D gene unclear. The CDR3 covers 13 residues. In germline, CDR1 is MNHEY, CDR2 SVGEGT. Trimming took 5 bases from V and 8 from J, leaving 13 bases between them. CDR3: CASSPFVGEPQHF. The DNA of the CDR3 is TGTGCCAGCAGTCCGTTCGTAGGTGAGCCCCAGCATTTT.

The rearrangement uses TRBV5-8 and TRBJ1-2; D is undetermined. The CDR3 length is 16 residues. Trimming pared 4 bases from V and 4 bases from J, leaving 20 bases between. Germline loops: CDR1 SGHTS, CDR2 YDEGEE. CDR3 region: CASSRPGWTPFYGYTF. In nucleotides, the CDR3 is TGTGCCAGCAGCAGGCCGGGGTGGACTCCATTCTATGGCTACACCTTC.

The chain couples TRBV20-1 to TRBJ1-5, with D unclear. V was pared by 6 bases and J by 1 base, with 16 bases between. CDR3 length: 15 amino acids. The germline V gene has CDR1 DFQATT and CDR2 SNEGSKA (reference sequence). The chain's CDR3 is CSATLWAGSNQPQHF. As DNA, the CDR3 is TGCAGTGCCACCCTGTGGGCGGGAAGCAATCAGCCCCAGCATTTT.

CDR3 DNA sequence: TGTGCCAGCAGGGAGACAGGGGGCTTCAACGAGCAGTACTTC. It is translated as CASRETGGFNEQYF. The chain carries TRBV12-3 or TRBV12-4 and TRBJ2-7; 10 bases agree with TRBD1. J lost 5 bases, V lost 6 bases, and 7 bases had no gene match. The CDR3 spans 14 residues.

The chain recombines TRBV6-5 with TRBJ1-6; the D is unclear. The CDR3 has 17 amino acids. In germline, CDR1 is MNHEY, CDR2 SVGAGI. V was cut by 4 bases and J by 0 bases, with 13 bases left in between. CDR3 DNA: TGTGCCAGCAGTTCGCGGATCGCCAGCTCCTATAATTCACCCCTCCACTTT. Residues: CASSSRIASSYNSPLHF.

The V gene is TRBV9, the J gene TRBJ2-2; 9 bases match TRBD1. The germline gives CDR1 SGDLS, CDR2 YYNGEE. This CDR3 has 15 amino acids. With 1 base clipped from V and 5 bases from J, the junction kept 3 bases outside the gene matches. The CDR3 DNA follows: TGTGCCAGCAGCGTACGGACAGGGGTTACCGGGGAGCTGTTTTTT. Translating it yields CASSVRTGVTGELFF.